This passage covers 5 T cell receptor beta chains from one sample sequenced in a study of blood T cell repertoires in COVID-19. Here immunoSEQ multiplex PCR was the method, and the copy in TCRdb shows in-frame clones only, minus some. The sample lists 150,000 to 200,000 clones, less than 90% seen once, with 11% to 15% in the top ten. Source material: peripheral blood. The receptors derive from a man aged 18 to 29 with active or convalescent COVID-19.

In this sample, this clone turned up once. The genes are TRBV10-3 and TRBJ1-1, with a weak D call TRBD1 (5 bases). The CDR3 length is 14 residues. V was shortened by 6 bases and J by 5 bases, with 16 bases between the two germline ends. In germline, CDR1 is ENHRY, CDR2 SYGVKD. Here the CDR3 DNA reads TGTGCCATCAGGGCGTCCAGGGAGGAGACTGAAGCTTTCTTT. It specifies CAIRASREETEAFF.

V usage is TRBV6-5 and J usage is TRBJ2-5, with D possibly TRBD2 on 5 matching bases. This CDR3 is 14 amino acids long. V was clipped by 1 base and J by 5 bases, with 11 bases between them. From germline, CDR1 is MNHEY and CDR2 SVGAGI. CDR3 region: CASSYFIRGETQYF. DNA of the CDR3: TGTGCCAGCAGTTACTTTATAAGAGGGGAGACCCAGTACTTC.

V usage is TRBV3-1 (or the pseudogene TRBV3-2) and J usage is TRBJ1-1; D is ambiguous. There are 13 residues in the CDR3. CDR1 is LGHDT, CDR2 YNNKEL, per germline (reference sequence). Trimming removed 2 bases at V and 6 bases at J, with 10 bases between. In DNA, the CDR3 is TGTGCCAGCAGCCAACTGTTCCTCTCTGAAGCTTTCTTT. This translates into CASSQLFLSEAFF.

This clone appeared a single time. The rearrangement links TRBV25-1 to TRBJ2-7, with D tentatively TRBD1 (5 bases). Trimming stripped 5 bases from V and 8 bases from J, with 16 bases between. The CDR3 consists of 13 residues. Germline V lookup: CDR1 MGHDK, CDR2 SYGVNS. The DNA for the CDR3 is TGTGCCAGCAGTTCTCCGGACACCGTTCAGCAGTACTTC. It specifies CASSSPDTVQQYF.

The chain carries TRBV7-3 and TRBJ2-5; D call uncertain. Deletions cut 4 bases from V and 5 bases from J, with 17 bases between. Germline CDR1 reads SGHTA; CDR2 reads FQGTGA. The CDR3 is 15 amino acids. The chain's CDR3 is CASSSQPAARETQYF. The CDR3 region has the DNA TGTGCCAGCAGCTCGCAGCCTGCCGCGAGGGAGACCCAGTACTTC. Full variable domain (missing parts from reference TRBV7-3 and TRBJ2-5): GAGVSQTPSNKVTEKGKYVELRCDPISGHTALYWYRQSLGQGPEFLIYFQGTGAADDSGLPNDRFFAVRPEGSVSTLKIQRTERGDSAVYLCASSSQPAARETQYFGPGTRLLVL.